The 12 T cell receptor beta chains below all came from one sample that was sequenced in a study of beta chain features in type 1 diabetes. Every isolated RNA sample was fully reverse transcribed, so sequencing captured expressed TCRB transcripts. Produced via immunoSEQ multiplex PCR; TCRdb's table is partial and in-frame only. The profile shows hundreds of thousands of clones, roughly 12% of them singletons. Sequences were obtained from naive CD4+ T cells from blood. These receptors came from a young man in good health.

This clone was recorded a few times. This rearrangement joins TRBV5-4 to TRBJ1-2; 8 bases are shared with TRBD1. Germline CDR1 SGHNT, CDR2 YYREEE (reference sequence). Trimming cost V 4 bases and J 2 bases; bases outside gene matches: 1. The CDR3 totals 13 residues. In DNA form, the CDR3 reads TGTGCCAGCAGCCGGACAGGGAACTATGGCTACACCTTC. Translation: CASSRTGNYGYTF. The complete variable domain, with remaining parts taken from reference TRBV5-4 and TRBJ1-2, reads ETGVTQSPTHLIKTRGQQVTLRCSSQSGHNTVSWYQQALGQGPQFIFQYYREEENGRGNFPPRFSGLQFPNYSSELNVNALELDDSALYLCASSRTGNYGYTFGSGTRLTVV.

The genes are TRBV5-1 and TRBJ2-3; 7 bases map to TRBD1. Looked up from germline, CDR1 is SGHRS and CDR2 is YFSETQ. Germline trimming cut 0 bases from V and 0 bases from J; bases unmatched to any gene: 1. This CDR3 is 15 amino acids long. CDR3 residues: CASSLGDRSTDTQYF. The CDR3 nucleotides are TGCGCCAGCAGCTTGGGGGACAGAAGCACAGATACGCAGTATTTT.

This clone was detected many times. The V gene is TRBV4-3, the J gene TRBJ2-3; 7 nucleotides match TRBD1. This CDR3 comprises 12 residues. V was pared by 4 bases and J by 14 bases, with 9 bases of the junction left unmatched. The germline gives CDR1 LGHNA, CDR2 YSLEER. The CDR3 sequence is CASSPRQGRPYF. The CDR3 DNA reads TGCGCCAGCAGCCCACGACAGGGTCGGCCGTATTTT.

This clone occurred a few times. The J gene is TRBJ2-3, the V gene TRBV30, with D possibly TRBD1 on 5 matching bases. The germline V and J ends were trimmed by 4 bases and 6 bases, with 20 bases remaining between them. Germline-derived CDR1 and CDR2 are GTSNPN and SVGIG (reference sequence). The CDR3 spans 15 residues. The CDR3 nucleotides are TGTGCCTGGACCATAGGGGCGGCGGACCCGGATACGCAGTATTTT. It specifies CAWTIGAADPDTQYF.

CDR3 sequence reads: CASSKGPGQGFYEQYF. The CDR3 DNA follows: TGTGCCAGCAGTAAAGGGCCGGGACAGGGGTTTTACGAGCAGTACTTC. The chain carries TRBV6-1 and TRBJ2-7, with 10 bases fitting TRBD1. The germline V gene has CDR1 MNHNS and CDR2 SASEGT. V was pared by 5 bases and J by 4 bases, with 11 bases of the junction left unmatched. The CDR3 has 16 residues.

The chain combines TRBV2 with TRBJ2-2, with 8 bases lining up with TRBD1. Germline assignment: CDR1 SNHLY and CDR2 FYNNEI. The junction had 6 bases not matched to a gene; V was cut back by 7 bases and J by 5 bases. CDR3 length: 14 residues. DNA for the CDR3: TGTGCCAGCATCGCAGGGGGCTGGACCGGGGAGCTGTTTTTT. It specifies CASIAGGWTGELFF. The whole variable domain, remainder taken from reference TRBV2 and TRBJ2-2, is EPEVTQTPSHQVTQMGQEVILRCVPISNHLYFYWYRQILGQKVEFLVSFYNNEISEKSEIFDDQFSVERPDGSNFTLKIRSTKLEDSAMYFCASIAGGWTGELFFGEGSRLTVL.

V gene TRBV6-5 combines with J gene TRBJ2-7, with D perhaps TRBD2 (6 bases). V gave up 11 bases and J gave up 6 bases, with 17 bases separating them. CDR3 length: 12 residues. Germline V gene sequence: CDR1 MNHEY, CDR2 SVGAGI. The CDR3 nucleotides are TGTGCCCAGATACACCCGGGGGTCGAGCAGTACTTC. Protein sequence: CAQIHPGVEQYF.

V and J are TRBV7-3 and TRBJ2-6; D may be TRBD2 (5 bases). Trimming removed 5 bases from V and 6 bases from J, with 14 bases in between. This CDR3 region has 15 residues. Per germline, CDR1 SGHTA and CDR2 FQGTGA. The CDR3 sequence is CASSGRRTEANVLTF. The CDR3 DNA reads as TGTGCCAGCAGCGGAAGACGGACTGAGGCCAACGTCCTGACTTTC. The full variable domain, completed using reference TRBV7-3 and TRBJ2-6, is GAGVSQTPSNKVTEKGKYVELRCDPISGHTALYWYRQSLGQGPEFLIYFQGTGAADDSGLPNDRFFAVRPEGSVSTLKIQRTERGDSAVYLCASSGRRTEANVLTFGAGSRLTVL.

This clone has a handful of counts. This sequence joins TRBV5-1 and TRBJ2-7; a possible D gene is TRBD1 (5 bases). The V end lost 5 bases, the J end lost 2 bases, and 14 bases lay between the germline ends. Germline V lookup: CDR1 SGHRS, CDR2 YFSETQ. The CDR3 totals 14 residues. CDR3 nucleotides: TGCGCCAGCAGTTCACGCTCAGGGACCTACGAGCAGTACTTC. This sequence encodes CASSSRSGTYEQYF.

V is TRBV7-3 and J is TRBJ2-1; the match to TRBD2 covers 8 bases. The CDR3 loop spans 16 amino acids. With 5 bases clipped from V and 7 bases from J, the junction kept 13 bases outside the gene matches. From germline, CDR1 is SGHTA and CDR2 FQGTGA. The CDR3 nucleotides read TGTGCCAGCAGCCCAGGTAGCCGGGGGGGCAGAAATGAGCAGTTCTTC. Translating gives CASSPGSRGGRNEQFF. Together with reference TRBV7-3 and TRBJ2-1, the CDR3 gives the full variable domain: GAGVSQTPSNKVTEKGKYVELRCDPISGHTALYWYRQSLGQGPEFLIYFQGTGAADDSGLPNDRFFAVRPEGSVSTLKIQRTERGDSAVYLCASSPGSRGGRNEQFFGPGTRLTVL.

This clone was observed a handful of times. This rearrangement joins TRBV10-3 to TRBJ2-1; 12 nucleotides match TRBD2. Germline CDR1 ENHRY, CDR2 SYGVKD. J was trimmed by 7 bases and V by 2 bases; bases with no gene match: 0. CDR3 length: 14 residues. The CDR3 sequence: CAISEGLAGNEQFF. The CDR3 nucleotides are TGTGCCATCAGTGAGGGACTAGCGGGGAATGAGCAGTTCTTC.

This rearrangement joins TRBV6-5 to TRBJ2-5; D might be TRBD1 (6 bases). V gave up 4 bases and J gave up 7 bases, with 10 bases separating them. Germline values: CDR1 MNHEY, CDR2 SVGAGI. The CDR3 loop spans 12 amino acids. CDR3 sequence: CASSSTQGTQYF. CDR3 in DNA: TGTGCCAGCAGTTCCACACAGGGGACCCAGTACTTC.